This T cell receptor beta chain is from a study of regulatory T cells in long-lasting Graves disease. In the study overall: Graves' patients with a new diagnosis had received antithyroid drugs under 3 months.

The V segment lost 6 bases and the J segment 6 bases; nucleotides outside the gene matches: 13. CDR3 length equals 16 residues. Per the germline V gene, CDR1 is SGHRS and CDR2 is YFSETQ. This clonotype came up a few times. Time point in this sample: newly diagnosed GD, antithyroid drugs for less than 3 months. RNA from PBMCs was the source of the TCR library. Construction of TCR beta libraries relied on iRepertoire HTBI primers and on Arm-PCR targeting CDR3 regions. Per the authors' pipeline: From all samples, identification returned over 13 TRBJ and approximately 62 TRBV segments. TCRdb reanalysed the multiplex PCR reads using MiXCR and keeps one entry per CDR3 protein. The V and J calls come from TCRdb's annotation, not from the publication. Of a few hundred thousand distinct CDR3 sequences in the sample, over 15% are singletons; the top ten hold roughly 29%. The data also belong to a second study, concerning T cells in Graves' hyperthyroidism and ophthalmopathy. From that paper: The model made its ophthalmopathy prediction, and onset followed a median roughly 6.5 months later.

The chain uses TRBV5-1 and TRBJ2-3; 10 nucleotides agree with TRBD1. This receptor was obtained from a middle-aged man with Graves disease. The sequencing here drew on peripheral blood mononuclear cells (PBMCs), taken at new diagnosis, from a patient treated with antithyroid drugs. The CDR3 DNA is TGCGCCAGCAAATCCGCGACCCGGACAGGGGGTGATACGCAGTATTTT. Encoded protein: CASKSATRTGGDTQYF.